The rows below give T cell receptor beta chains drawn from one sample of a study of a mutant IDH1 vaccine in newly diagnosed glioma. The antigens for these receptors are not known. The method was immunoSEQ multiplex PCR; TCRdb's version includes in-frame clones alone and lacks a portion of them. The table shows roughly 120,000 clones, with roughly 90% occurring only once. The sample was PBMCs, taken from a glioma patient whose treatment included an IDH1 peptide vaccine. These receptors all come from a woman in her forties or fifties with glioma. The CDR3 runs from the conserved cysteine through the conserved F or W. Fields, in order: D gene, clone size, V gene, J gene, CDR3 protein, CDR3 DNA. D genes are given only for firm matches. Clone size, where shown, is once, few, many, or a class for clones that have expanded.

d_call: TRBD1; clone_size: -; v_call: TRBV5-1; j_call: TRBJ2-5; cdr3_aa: CASSSGQGPLAEETQYF; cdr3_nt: TGCGCCAGCAGCAGTGGACAGGGGCCACTAGCCGAAGAGACCCAGTACTTC
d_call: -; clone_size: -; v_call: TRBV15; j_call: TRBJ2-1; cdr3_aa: CATSRDTEGLGNEQFF; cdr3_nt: TGTGCCACCAGCAGAGATACGGAGGGACTTGGGAATGAGCAGTTCTTC
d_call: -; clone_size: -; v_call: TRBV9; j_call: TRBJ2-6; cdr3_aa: CASSVKVRGTQTSGANVLTF; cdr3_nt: TGTGCCAGCAGCGTAAAAGTCCGGGGGACACAGACCTCTGGGGCCAACGTCCTGACTTTC
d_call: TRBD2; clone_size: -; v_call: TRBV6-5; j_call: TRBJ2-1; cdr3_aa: CASSYNGRPNNEQFF; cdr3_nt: TGTGCCAGCAGTTATAACGGGAGGCCCAACAATGAGCAGTTCTTC
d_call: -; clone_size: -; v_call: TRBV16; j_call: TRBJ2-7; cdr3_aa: CASSQSAGVGEQYF; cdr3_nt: TGTGCCAGCAGCCAATCGGCTGGGGTCGGCGAGCAGTACTTC
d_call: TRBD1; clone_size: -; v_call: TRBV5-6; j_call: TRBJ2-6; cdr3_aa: CASSFPGQGFKAGANVLTF; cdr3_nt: TGTGCCAGCAGCTTCCCGGGACAGGGATTCAAGGCTGGGGCCAACGTCCTGACTTTC
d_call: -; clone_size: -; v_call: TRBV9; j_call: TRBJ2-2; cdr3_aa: CASSTPSEAGELFF; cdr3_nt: TGTGCCAGCAGCACCCCCTCGGAGGCCGGGGAGCTGTTTTTT
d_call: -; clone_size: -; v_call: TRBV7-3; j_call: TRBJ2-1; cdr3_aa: CASSFSTANNEQFF; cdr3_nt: TGTGCCAGCAGCTTCTCGACTGCCAACAATGAGCAGTTCTTC
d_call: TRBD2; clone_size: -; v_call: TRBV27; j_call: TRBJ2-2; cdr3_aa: CASSSLAGGRTGELFF; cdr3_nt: TGTGCCAGCAGTTCTCTAGCGGGAGGGCGAACCGGGGAGCTGTTTTTT
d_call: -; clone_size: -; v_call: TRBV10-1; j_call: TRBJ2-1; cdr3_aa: CASSKLMEIGHNEQFF; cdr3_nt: TGCGCCAGCAGCAAGCTAATGGAGATTGGGCACAATGAGCAGTTCTTC
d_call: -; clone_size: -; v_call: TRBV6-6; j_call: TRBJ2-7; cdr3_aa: CASNSGPTHEQYF; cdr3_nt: TGTGCCAGCAATAGCGGTCCCACCCACGAGCAGTACTTC
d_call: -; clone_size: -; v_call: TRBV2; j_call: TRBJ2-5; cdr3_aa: CASSEWETQYF; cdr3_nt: TGTGCCAGCAGTGAGTGGGAGACCCAGTACTTC
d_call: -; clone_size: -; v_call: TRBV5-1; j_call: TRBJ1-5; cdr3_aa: CASSLWGDSNQPQHF; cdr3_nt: TGCGCCAGCAGTTTGTGGGGAGACAGCAATCAGCCCCAGCATTTT
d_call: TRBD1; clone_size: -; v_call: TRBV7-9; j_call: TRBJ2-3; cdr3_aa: CASSLTRQGPTDTQYF; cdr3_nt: TGTGCCAGCAGCTTAACCCGACAGGGCCCCACAGATACGCAGTATTTT
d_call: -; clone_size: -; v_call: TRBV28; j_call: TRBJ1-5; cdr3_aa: CASSQQGLPQHF; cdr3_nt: TGTGCCAGCAGTCAACAGGGACTGCCCCAGCATTTT
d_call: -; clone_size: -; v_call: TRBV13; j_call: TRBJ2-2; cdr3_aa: CASSLPSDTGELFF; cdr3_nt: TGTGCCAGCAGCTTACCCTCAGACACCGGGGAGCTGTTTTTT
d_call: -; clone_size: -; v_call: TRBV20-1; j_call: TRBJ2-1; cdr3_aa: CSARDDNEQFF; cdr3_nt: TGCAGTGCTAGAGATGACAATGAGCAGTTCTTC
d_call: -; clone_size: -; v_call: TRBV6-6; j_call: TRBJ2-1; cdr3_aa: CASSGLARGREQFF; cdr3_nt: TGTGCCAGCAGTGGTCTAGCGAGGGGGCGGGAGCAGTTCTTC
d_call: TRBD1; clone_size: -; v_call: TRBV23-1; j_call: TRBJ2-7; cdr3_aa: CASRRDREAYEQYF; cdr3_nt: TGCGCCAGCAGGAGGGACAGGGAGGCCTACGAGCAGTACTTC
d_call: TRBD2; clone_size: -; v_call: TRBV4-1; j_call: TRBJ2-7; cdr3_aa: CASSQEKIRGLETYEQYF; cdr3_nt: TGCGCCAGCAGCCAAGAGAAAATACGGGGACTAGAGACTTACGAGCAGTACTTC
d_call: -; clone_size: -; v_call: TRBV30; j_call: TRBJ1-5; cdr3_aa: CAWSVGPFNQPQHF; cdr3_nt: TGTGCCTGGAGTGTGGGGCCCTTTAATCAGCCCCAGCATTTT
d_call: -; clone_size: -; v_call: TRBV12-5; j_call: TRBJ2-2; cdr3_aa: CASAHEDTGELFF; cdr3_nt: TGTGCTAGTGCCCACGAGGACACCGGGGAGCTGTTTTTT
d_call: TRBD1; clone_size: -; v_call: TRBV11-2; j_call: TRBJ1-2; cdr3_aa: CASSSRTGSGGYTF; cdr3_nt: TGTGCCAGCAGCTCTAGGACAGGGTCAGGTGGCTACACCTTC
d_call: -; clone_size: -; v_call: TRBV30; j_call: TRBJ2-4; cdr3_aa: CAWSENGQTIQYF; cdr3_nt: TGTGCCTGGAGTGAAAACGGCCAGACCATTCAGTACTTC
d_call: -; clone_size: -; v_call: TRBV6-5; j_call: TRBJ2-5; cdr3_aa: CASSYHSRFQTQYF; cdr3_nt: TGTGCCAGCAGTTACCATTCCAGGTTCCAGACCCAGTACTTC
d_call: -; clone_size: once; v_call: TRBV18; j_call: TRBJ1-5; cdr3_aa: CASSDVRGANQPQHF; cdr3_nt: TGTGCCAGCTCAGACGTGAGGGGTGCCAATCAGCCCCAGCATTTT
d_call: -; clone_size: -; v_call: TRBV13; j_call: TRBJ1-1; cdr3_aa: CASSPREGEAFF; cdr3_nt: TGTGCCAGCAGTCCCAGGGAGGGGGAAGCTTTCTTT
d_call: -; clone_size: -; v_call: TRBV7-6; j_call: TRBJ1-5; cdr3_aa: CASSLASFPGQPQHF; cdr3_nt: TGTGCCAGCAGCTTAGCGTCGTTCCCTGGGCAGCCCCAGCATTTT
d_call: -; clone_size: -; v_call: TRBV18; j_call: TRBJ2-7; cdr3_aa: CASSARGQPYEQYF; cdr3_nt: TGTGCCAGCTCAGCACGCGGGCAGCCATACGAGCAGTACTTC
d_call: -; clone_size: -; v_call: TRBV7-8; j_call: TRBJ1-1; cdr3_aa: CASSLATTEAFF; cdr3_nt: TGTGCCAGCAGCTTAGCGACCACTGAAGCTTTCTTT
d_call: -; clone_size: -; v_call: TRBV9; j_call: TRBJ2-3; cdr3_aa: CASSENRDTQYF; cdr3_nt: TGTGCCAGCAGCGAAAACAGGGATACGCAGTATTTT
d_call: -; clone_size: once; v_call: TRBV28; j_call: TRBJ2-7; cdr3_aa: CASSPRRRRSSYEQYF; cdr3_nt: TGTGCCAGCAGTCCCCGAAGACGGAGGAGCTCCTACGAGCAGTACTTC
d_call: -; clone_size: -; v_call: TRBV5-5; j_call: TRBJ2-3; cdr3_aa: CASSLGVGASGDTQYF; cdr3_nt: TGTGCCAGCAGCTTGGGCGTGGGGGCTAGTGGAGATACGCAGTATTTT
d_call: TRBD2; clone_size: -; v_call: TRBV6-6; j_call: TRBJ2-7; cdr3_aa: CASSYSVTSDTYEQYF; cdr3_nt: TGTGCCAGCAGTTACTCGGTTACTAGCGATACCTACGAGCAGTACTTC
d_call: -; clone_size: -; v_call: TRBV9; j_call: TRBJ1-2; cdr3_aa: CASSVEGFGYTF; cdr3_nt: TGTGCCAGCAGCGTAGAGGGATTCGGCTACACCTTC
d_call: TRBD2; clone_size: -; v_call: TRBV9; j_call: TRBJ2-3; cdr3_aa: CASSWEGLSTDTQYF; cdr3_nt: TGTGCCAGCAGCTGGGAGGGACTCAGCACAGATACGCAGTATTTT
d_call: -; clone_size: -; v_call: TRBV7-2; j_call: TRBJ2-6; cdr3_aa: CASSLRSSGANVLTF; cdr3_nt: TGTGCCAGCAGTCTCCGGAGCTCTGGGGCCAACGTCCTGACTTTC
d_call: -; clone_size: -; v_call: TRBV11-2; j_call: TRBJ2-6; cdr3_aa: CASSLRTPNSGANVLTF; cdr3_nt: TGTGCCAGCAGCTTGCGGACACCTAACTCTGGGGCCAACGTCCTGACTTTC
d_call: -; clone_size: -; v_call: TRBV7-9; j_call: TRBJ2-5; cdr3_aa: CASSLAWRISHQETQYF; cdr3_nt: TGTGCCAGCAGCTTAGCGTGGCGGATCTCCCACCAAGAGACCCAGTACTTC
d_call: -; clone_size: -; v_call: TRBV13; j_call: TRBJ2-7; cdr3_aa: CASSFGDGSYEQYF; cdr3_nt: TGTGCCAGCAGCTTCGGGGATGGATCCTACGAGCAGTACTTC
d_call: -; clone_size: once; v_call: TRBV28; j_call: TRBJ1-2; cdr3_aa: CASSLKGGYTF; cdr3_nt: TGTGCCAGCAGTTTAAAGGGTGGCTACACCTTC
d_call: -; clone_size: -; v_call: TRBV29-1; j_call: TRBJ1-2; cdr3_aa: CSVEDGWSAYYGYTF; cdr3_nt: TGCAGCGTTGAAGATGGGTGGTCGGCTTACTATGGCTACACCTTC
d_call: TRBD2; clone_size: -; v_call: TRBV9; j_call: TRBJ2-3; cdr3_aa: CASSPPFGASGRSDTQYF; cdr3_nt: TGTGCCAGCAGCCCCCCTTTTGGAGCTAGCGGGAGATCAGATACGCAGTATTTT
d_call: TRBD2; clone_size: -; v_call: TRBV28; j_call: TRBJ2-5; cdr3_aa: CASSSPRTSGSYETQYF; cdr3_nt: TGTGCCAGCAGTTCGCCCCGGACTAGCGGGAGTTATGAGACCCAGTACTTC
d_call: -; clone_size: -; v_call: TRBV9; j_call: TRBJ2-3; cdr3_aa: CASSVGGHLFATDTQYF; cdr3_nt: TGTGCCAGCAGCGTAGGGGGACACCTCTTTGCCACAGATACGCAGTATTTT
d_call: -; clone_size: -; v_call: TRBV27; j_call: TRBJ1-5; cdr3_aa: CASSLMSNQPQHF; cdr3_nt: TGTGCCAGCAGTTTAATGAGCAATCAGCCCCAGCATTTT
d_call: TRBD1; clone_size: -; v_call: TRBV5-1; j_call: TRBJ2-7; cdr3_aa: CASSFLGLRDRGTYEQYF; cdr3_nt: TGCGCCAGCAGCTTTTTAGGTTTGCGGGACAGGGGCACCTACGAGCAGTACTTC
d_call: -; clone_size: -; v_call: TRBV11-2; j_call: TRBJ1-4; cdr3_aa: CASSVLGALHNEKLFF; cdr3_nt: TGTGCCAGCAGCGTACTGGGGGCCCTGCATAATGAAAAACTGTTTTTT
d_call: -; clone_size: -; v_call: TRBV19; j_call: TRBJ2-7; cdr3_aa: CASMQPFSYEQYF; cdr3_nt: TGTGCCAGCATGCAACCCTTCTCCTACGAGCAGTACTTC
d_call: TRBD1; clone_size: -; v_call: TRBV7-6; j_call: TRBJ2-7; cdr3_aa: CASSRGTESSYEQYF; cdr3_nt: TGTGCCAGCAGCCGTGGGACAGAGAGTTCCTACGAGCAGTACTTC
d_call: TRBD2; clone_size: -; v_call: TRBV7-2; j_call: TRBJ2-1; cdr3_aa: CASSLRWTSHTNNEQFF; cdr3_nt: TGTGCCAGCAGCCTACGATGGACTAGCCATACGAACAATGAGCAGTTCTTC